This entry lists 26 T cell receptor beta chains sequenced from one sample in a study of shared clonotypes between healthy human individuals. The assay was immunoSEQ multiplex PCR, and TCRdb's table has in-frame clones only and misses some. The sample has about 2.3 million clones, 90% to 95% seen once; the top ten hold about 0.39%. The sample comprised naive CD4+ T cells from PBMCs. Subset noted: CD45RA+ positively selected. These receptors were taken from a man aged 18 to 29 in good health. Some clones in this sample may be carry-over from other donors' samples.

This chain's CDR3 is CASSLDIWETQYF. CDR3 DNA: TGTGCCAGCAGCTTAGATATTTGGGAGACCCAGTACTTC. The rearrangement uses TRBV11-2 and TRBJ2-5; no firm D call. The CDR3 is 13 amino acids. Trimming removed 0 bases from V and 5 bases from J, with 7 bases in between. Germline V gene data show CDR1 as SGHAT and CDR2 as FQNNGV.

The chain joins TRBV30 to TRBJ2-3; 13 bases are shared with TRBD2. CDR1 GTSNPN and CDR2 SVGIG come from the germline V gene (reference sequence). V lost 3 bases to trimming and J lost 3 bases; unmatched junction nucleotides: 6. The CDR3 totals 16 residues. CDR3 in amino acids: CAWRRGTSGVTDTQYF. The CDR3 nucleotides are TGTGCCTGGAGACGGGGGACTAGCGGGGTTACAGATACGCAGTATTTT.

For this clone: At one boundary the junction diverges from the germline segment, which might be a read error. This chain connects TRBV30 to TRBJ2-5, with 7 bases identical to TRBD1. CDR1 GTSNPN and CDR2 SVGIG come from the germline V gene (reference sequence). This CDR3 contains 13 residues. CDR3 sequence reads: CAWSGTVQGTQYF. CDR3 bases: TGTGCCTGGAGCGGGACAGTCCAAGGGACCCAGTACTTC.

J is TRBJ2-7 and V is TRBV15, with TRBD2 matching 8 bases. Germline lookup yields CDR1 LNHNV and CDR2 YYDKDF (reference sequence). The CDR3 has 17 amino acids. The V and J ends lost 0 bases and 6 bases, in that order; junction bases with no gene match: 13. The CDR3 loop is CATSRDLGRGGPSEQYF. As DNA, the CDR3 is TGTGCCACCAGCAGAGATCTCGGGAGGGGAGGTCCGTCCGAGCAGTACTTC.

The chain employs TRBV18 and TRBJ1-4; tentative D call: TRBD1 (6 bases). Trimming removed 4 bases from V and 8 bases from J, with 14 bases in between. Germline CDR1 reads KGHSH; CDR2 reads LQKENI. This CDR3 region has 14 residues. The CDR3 reads CASSRGAGEEKLFF. Here the CDR3 DNA reads TGTGCCAGCTCACGGGGAGCAGGGGAGGAAAAACTGTTTTTT.

The chain links TRBV7-2 to TRBJ2-7; D might be TRBD2 (5 bases). Germline V gives CDR1 SGHTA, CDR2 FQGNSA. The V gene lost 3 bases and the J gene lost 7 bases, with 7 bases spanning the gap. The CDR3 runs 11 residues. The CDR3 spells CASSFEGEQYF. CDR3 DNA sequence: TGTGCCAGCAGCTTCGAGGGAGAGCAGTACTTC.

The chain recombines TRBV7-2 with TRBJ2-7; 8 nucleotides agree with TRBD1. The ends lost 3 bases at V and 6 bases at J; junction bases unmatched: 10. The CDR3 loop spans 15 amino acids. In germline, CDR1 is SGHTA, CDR2 FQGNSA. CDR3 bases: TGTGCCAGCAGCTTGGGGCGGGACAGGATATTCGAGCAGTACTTC. Translated, it gives CASSLGRDRIFEQYF.

This clone was detected once. The chain employs TRBV27 and TRBJ2-1; 10 bases align to TRBD1. The J segment lost 7 bases and the V segment lost 10 bases, leaving 10 bases of the junction unmatched. Looked up from germline, CDR1 is MNHEY and CDR2 is SMNVEV (reference sequence). The CDR3 covers 14 residues. Here the CDR3 reads CATIRDRGENEQFF. Here the CDR3 DNA reads TGTGCCACCATACGGGACAGGGGCGAAAATGAGCAGTTCTTC.

The rearrangement uses TRBV5-4 and TRBJ2-5; 11 positions match TRBD2. CDR3 length: 15 amino acids. CDR1 and CDR2 from the germline V gene are SGHNT and YYREEE (reference sequence). V shed 3 bases, J shed 1 base, and the junction held 2 bases outside the gene matches. CDR3 sequence: CASSSSGRPQETQYF. The CDR3 DNA is TGTGCCAGCAGCTCTAGCGGGAGGCCCCAAGAGACCCAGTACTTC.

The chain has TRBV15 and TRBJ2-3; tentative D call: TRBD1 (6 bases). Germline V CDR1 and CDR2: LNHNV, YYDKDF (reference sequence). The length of the CDR3 is 16 residues. The V end lost 1 base, the J end lost 2 bases, and 13 bases lay between the germline ends. CDR3 in DNA: TGTGCCACCAGCAGAGGAATACAGGGTCCCACAGATACGCAGTATTTT. It is translated as CATSRGIQGPTDTQYF.

The CDR3 protein is CASTPAWDLQETQYF. The CDR3 nucleotides read TGTGCCAGCACCCCCGCTTGGGACCTCCAAGAGACCCAGTACTTC. The chain has TRBV7-2 and TRBJ2-5; D possibly matches TRBD1 or TRBD2 (5 bases each). The CDR3 consists of 15 residues. Germline CDR1 SGHTA, CDR2 FQGNSA. V was clipped by 7 bases and J by 1 base, with 16 bases between them.

Points on this clone: This CDR3 is also generated by other DNA sequences in the sample. The chain links TRBV5-1 to TRBJ2-3, with D maybe TRBD1 (5 bases). The germline V gene has CDR1 SGHRS and CDR2 YFSETQ. The V end was cut by 0 bases, the J end by 5 bases, with 10 bases between. The CDR3 has 14 residues. In DNA form, the CDR3 reads TGCGCCAGCAGCTTGGGGAGTCAGGGAGATACGCAGTATTTT. Residues: CASSLGSQGDTQYF.

The V gene is TRBV28, the J gene TRBJ2-7; D possibly corresponds to TRBD2 (6 bases). CDR1 and CDR2 (germline): MDHEN, SYDVKM. The V end was cut by 6 bases, the J end by 2 bases, with 11 bases between. The CDR3 sequence is 13 residues long. CDR3 coding DNA: TGTGCCAGCAGGGGACTCGGAACCTACGAGCAGTACTTC. This gives the protein CASRGLGTYEQYF.

The gene calls are TRBV7-8 and TRBJ1-5; TRBD1 is a possible D gene (5 bases). V lost 2 bases, J lost 4 bases, and 9 bases lay in between. The CDR3 has 14 residues. Germline CDR1 reads SGHVS; CDR2 reads FQNEAQ. For the CDR3, the DNA is TGTGCCAGCAGCTTAAGGGACGGTAATCAGCCCCAGCATTTT. Its protein is CASSLRDGNQPQHF.

This chain links TRBV28 with TRBJ2-1; TRBD2 aligns across 13 bases. The CDR3 totals 16 residues. The germline gives CDR1 MDHEN, CDR2 SYDVKM. V lost 7 bases to trimming and J lost 6 bases; unmatched junction nucleotides: 9. CDR3 sequence reads: CASTRQGTSGINEQFF. In DNA, the CDR3 is TGTGCCAGCACCCGACAGGGGACTAGCGGGATCAATGAGCAGTTCTTC. Together with reference TRBV28 and TRBJ2-1, the CDR3 gives the full variable domain: DVKVTQSSRYLVKRTGEKVFLECVQDMDHENMFWYRQDPGLGLRLIYFSYDVKMKEKGDIPEGYSVSREKKERFSLILESASTNQTSMYLCASTRQGTSGINEQFFGPGTRLTVL.

This CDR3 is CASSLAGINYYHTQYF. CDR3 nucleotide sequence: TGTGCCAGCAGCTTAGCCGGAATCAACTATTATCACACGCAGTACTTC. The gene calls are TRBV11-1 and TRBJ2-7; D unresolved. Germline CDR1 reads SGHAT; CDR2 reads FQDESV (reference sequence). This CDR3 contains 16 residues. The V end was cut by 0 bases, the J end by 9 bases, with 21 bases between.

The rearrangement joins TRBV19 to TRBJ2-3; D ambiguous. This CDR3 spans 16 amino acids. Between the trimmed V and J ends, which lost 0 bases and 0 bases, there was a span of 10 bases. The germline CDR1 and CDR2 sequences are LNHDA and SQIVND (reference sequence). The CDR3 here is CASSIDWLSSTDTQYF. The CDR3 nucleotides are TGTGCCAGTAGTATAGATTGGCTTTCTAGCACAGATACGCAGTATTTT.

The rearrangement joins TRBV4-1 to TRBJ2-2; no reliable D call. CDR1 is MGHRA and CDR2 is YSYEKL in the germline V gene. The CDR3 sequence is 17 residues long. V was clipped by 0 bases and J by 6 bases, with 17 bases between them. DNA for the CDR3: TGCGCCAGCAGCCAAGATGGTCGCAGGCCAGCCCCCGGGGAGCTGTTTTTT. Its protein is CASSQDGRRPAPGELFF.

The chain links TRBV30 to TRBJ1-4; D may be TRBD1 (6 bases). The germline V gene has CDR1 GTSNPN and CDR2 SVGIG (reference sequence). V was pared by 7 bases and J by 6 bases, with 18 bases between. The CDR3 loop spans 14 amino acids. CDR3 residues: CALQAWGRDEKLFF. The CDR3 nucleotides are TGTGCCTTACAGGCGTGGGGGCGGGATGAAAAACTGTTTTTT.

The CDR3 DNA reads as TGTGCCAGCAGTTACCGAACTACCAGCGGGTACAATGAGCAGTTCTTC. It specifies CASSYRTTSGYNEQFF. The chain has TRBV6-5 and TRBJ2-1, with D perhaps matching TRBD2 (6 bases). Trimming pared 2 bases from V and 4 bases from J, leaving 15 bases between. The CDR3 is 16 amino acids. Germline V CDR1 and CDR2: MNHEY, SVGAGI.

The chain carries TRBV15 and TRBJ2-4; no firm D call. Looked up from germline, CDR1 is LNHNV and CDR2 is YYDKDF (reference sequence). Trimming shortened V by 3 bases and J by 0 bases, and 18 bases separated the two germline ends. The CDR3 has 18 residues. CDR3 in amino acids: CATSRIGTAALAKNIQYF. CDR3 in DNA: TGTGCCACCAGCAGGATAGGTACGGCAGCCCTAGCCAAAAACATTCAGTACTTC.

This clone appeared a few times. The CDR3 bases are TGTGCCTGGAAGCTAGACAGGGAAGCTTTCTTT. Amino acid sequence: CAWKLDREAFF. V is TRBV30 and J is TRBJ1-1, with D maybe TRBD1 (6 bases). V gave up 4 bases and J gave up 8 bases, with 11 bases separating them. CDR3 length: 11 residues. The germline CDR1 and CDR2 sequences are GTSNPN and SVGIG (reference sequence).

The chain combines TRBV27 with TRBJ2-7, with 16 bases aligning to TRBD2. Trimming removed 6 bases from V and 7 bases from J; junction bases left unmatched: 15. This CDR3 has 18 residues. Per germline, CDR1 MNHEY and CDR2 SMNVEV (reference sequence). The CDR3, as DNA: TGTGCCAGCAGGGCGATGGGACTAGCGGGAGGGTTTTCGGTGGAGCAGTACTTC. It codes for CASRAMGLAGGFSVEQYF.

V gene TRBV6-1 combines with J gene TRBJ2-3; D is unresolved. CDR3 length equals 15 residues. Between the trimmed V and J ends, which lost 6 bases and 0 bases, there was a span of 13 bases. The germline CDR1 and CDR2 sequences are MNHNS and SASEGT. The CDR3 DNA reads TGTGCCAGCAGCGACTGGGGAACTAGCACAGATACGCAGTATTTT. Translation: CASSDWGTSTDTQYF.

The chain recombines TRBV5-1 with TRBJ1-3; 7 bases are shared with TRBD1. The length of the CDR3 is 14 residues. Germline CDR1 reads SGHRS; CDR2 reads YFSETQ. Unmatched junction bases numbered 5, after V lost 4 bases and J lost 4 bases. The CDR3 here is CASSEQGSGNTIYF. The DNA for the CDR3 is TGCGCCAGCAGCGAACAGGGGTCGGGAAACACCATATATTTT.

V is TRBV6-1 and J is TRBJ1-5; D not certain. Trimming removed 7 bases at V and 3 bases at J, with 7 bases between. The germline gives CDR1 MNHNS, CDR2 SASEGT. This CDR3 is 12 amino acids long. The CDR3 spells CASNNPNQPQHF. The CDR3 coding sequence is TGTGCCAGCAATAACCCCAATCAGCCCCAGCATTTT.